The clone carrying this TCR beta chain has more than one count but fewer than ten. These data belong to a study of control samples from healthy donors and cancer patients. Assay: immunoSEQ multiplex PCR; the TCRdb copy retains only in-frame clones and omits some. The table records 85,000 to 95,000 clones, 88% of them present only once. The sample consisted of blood. The receptor comes from a woman in her 70s in good health.

The CDR3 bases are TGCGCCAGCAGGCAGGGCAAATACGAGCAGTACTTC. Translating it yields CASRQGKYEQYF. The chain combines TRBV10-2 with TRBJ2-7; D possibly corresponds to TRBD1 (5 bases). The CDR3 is made up of 12 amino acids. The V end was cut by 6 bases, the J end by 4 bases, with 10 bases between. Germline V CDR1 and CDR2: WSHSY, SAAADI.